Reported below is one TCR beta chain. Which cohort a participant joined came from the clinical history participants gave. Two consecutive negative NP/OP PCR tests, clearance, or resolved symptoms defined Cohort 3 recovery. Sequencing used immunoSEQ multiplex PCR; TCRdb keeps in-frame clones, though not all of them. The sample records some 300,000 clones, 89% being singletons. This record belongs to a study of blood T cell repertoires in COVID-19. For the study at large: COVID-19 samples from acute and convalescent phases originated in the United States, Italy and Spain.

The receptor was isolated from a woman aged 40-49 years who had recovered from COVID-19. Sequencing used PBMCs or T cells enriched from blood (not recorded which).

The CDR3 region has the DNA TGTGCCAGCAGCTTGGCGACTAGCGGGGGGTCCGTCGAGCAGTTCTTC. Its translation is CASSLATSGGSVEQFF. The chain links TRBV7-6 to TRBJ2-1, with TRBD2 matching over 13 bases. With 3 bases clipped from V and 10 bases from J, the junction kept 9 bases outside the gene matches. Germline CDR1 is SGHVS and CDR2 is FNYEAQ. This CDR3 region has 16 residues.